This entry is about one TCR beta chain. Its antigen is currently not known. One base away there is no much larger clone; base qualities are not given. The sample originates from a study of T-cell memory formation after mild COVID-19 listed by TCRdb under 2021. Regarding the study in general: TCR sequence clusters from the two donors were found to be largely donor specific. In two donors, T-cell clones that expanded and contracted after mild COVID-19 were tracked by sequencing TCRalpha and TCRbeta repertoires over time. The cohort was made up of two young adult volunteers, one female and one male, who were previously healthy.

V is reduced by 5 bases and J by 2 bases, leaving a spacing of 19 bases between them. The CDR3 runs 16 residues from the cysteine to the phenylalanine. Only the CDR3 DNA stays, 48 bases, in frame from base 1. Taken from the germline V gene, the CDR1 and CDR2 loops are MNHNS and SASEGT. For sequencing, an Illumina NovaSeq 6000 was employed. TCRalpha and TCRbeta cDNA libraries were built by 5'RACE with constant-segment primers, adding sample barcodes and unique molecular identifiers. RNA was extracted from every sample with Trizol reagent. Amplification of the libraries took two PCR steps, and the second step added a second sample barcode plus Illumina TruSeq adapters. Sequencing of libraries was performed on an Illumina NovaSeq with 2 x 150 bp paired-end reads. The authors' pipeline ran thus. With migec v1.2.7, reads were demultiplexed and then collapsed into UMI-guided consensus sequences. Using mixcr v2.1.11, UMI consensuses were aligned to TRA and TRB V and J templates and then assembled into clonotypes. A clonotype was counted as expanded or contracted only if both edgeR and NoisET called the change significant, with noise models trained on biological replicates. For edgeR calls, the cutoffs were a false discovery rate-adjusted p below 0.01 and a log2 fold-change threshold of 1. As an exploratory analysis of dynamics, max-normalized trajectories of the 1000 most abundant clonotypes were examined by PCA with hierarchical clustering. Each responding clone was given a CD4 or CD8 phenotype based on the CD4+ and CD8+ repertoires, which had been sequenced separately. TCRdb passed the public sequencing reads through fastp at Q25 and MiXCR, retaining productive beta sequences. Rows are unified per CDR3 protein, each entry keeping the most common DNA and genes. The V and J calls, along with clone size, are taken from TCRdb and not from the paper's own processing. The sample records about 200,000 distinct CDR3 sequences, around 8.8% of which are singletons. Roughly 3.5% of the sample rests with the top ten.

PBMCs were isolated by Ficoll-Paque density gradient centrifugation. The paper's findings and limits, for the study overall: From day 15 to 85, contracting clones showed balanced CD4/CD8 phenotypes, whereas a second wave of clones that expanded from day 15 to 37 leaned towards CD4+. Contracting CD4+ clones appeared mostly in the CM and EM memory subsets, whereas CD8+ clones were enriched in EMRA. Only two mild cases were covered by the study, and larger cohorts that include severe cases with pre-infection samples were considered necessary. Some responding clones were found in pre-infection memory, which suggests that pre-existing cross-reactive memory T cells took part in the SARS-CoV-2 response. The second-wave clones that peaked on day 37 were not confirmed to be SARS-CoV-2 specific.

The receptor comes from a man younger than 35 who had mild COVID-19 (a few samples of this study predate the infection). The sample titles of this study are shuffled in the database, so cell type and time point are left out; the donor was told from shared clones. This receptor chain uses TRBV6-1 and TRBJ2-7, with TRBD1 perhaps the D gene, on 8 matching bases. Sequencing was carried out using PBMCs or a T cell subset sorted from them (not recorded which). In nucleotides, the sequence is TGTGCCAGCAGTTCCAATACAGGGGGGGCTCCCTACGAGCAGTACTTC. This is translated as CASSSNTGGAPYEQYF.